This entry features one TCR beta chain sequence. The specificity of this receptor is unknown. Qualities for individual bases were not recorded, and no much larger clone is one base off. The CDR3 regions of human TCRbeta chains were analyzed by immunosequencing. For the original study's pipeline: TCRs in the repertoires were compared against a reference library of SARS-CoV-2-specific TCRs that had been generated with the MIRA antigen-specificity platform. Breadth meant the fraction of unique TCRs that were SARS-CoV-2-associated, whereas depth meant the fraction of total T cells that were SARS-CoV-2-associated. Each spike-specific TCR was assigned to its reactive spike region and to a CD4 or CD8 class using the MIRA data. Log10-transformed breadth and depth values were compared by one-way ANOVA with Sidak's multiple comparisons tests. This is the immuneACCESS table as TCRdb keeps it, with only in-frame sequences that have V and J called. A part of the clones is gone; compared with another copy, unresolved V genes explain less than half, and the rest is unexplained. From that table come the V and J calls and clone size; the DNA was used to work out D and trimming. The sample records roughly 120,000 clones, more than 85% of which are singletons. The ten largest clones add up to around 5% of the sample.

The sample belongs to a study of T cell responses to AZD1222 COVID-19 vaccine (dated by TCRdb to about 2021). With regard to the full study: A total of about 230 trial participants underwent TCR sequencing, of whom some 210 received two doses of AZD1222 and about 26 received two doses of the MenACWY control vaccine. Enrollment into the trials was organized by age into subgroups of 18-55, 56-69 and 70-plus years, and those subgroups contained roughly 140, 27 and 60 TCR-sequenced participants, respectively.

What the research found in general, with its limitations: Participants were mostly white British, with more females than males. The authors suggested clonal diversity may have been underestimated. Epitopes outside the regions mutated in the B.1.351 and B.1.1.7 variants were reportedly recognized by nearly half of the unique spike-specific TCRs. The vaccine-associated CD4 TCRs covered the entire spike protein, and the dominant responses fell in regions 160-218 and 743-854. Conclusions about previously exposed vaccinees were limited because only six or seven AZD1222 recipients were SARS-CoV-2 seropositive at baseline. The 56-69-year group was small, and its depth increase did not reach significance, likely because of low power. No day 14 peak-response samples were available, so repertoires were characterized only after the peak T cell response. Spike-specific TCR breadth and depth rose significantly after two AZD1222 doses compared with day 0 and with MenACWY recipients.

The CDR1 and CDR2 encoded by the germline V gene are SQVTM and ANQGSEA. Germline trimming: 6 bases from V, 2 bases from J; junction bases outside gene matches: 8. The CDR3 covers 14 residues, taking in both the cysteine and the phenylalanine. Left in the record is the CDR3 DNA by itself, 42 bases read in frame from the first base. Per the publication, the time point label means: about 28 days (+/-7) after the second vaccine dose. Because spike-specific TCR depth and breadth did not differ between the two schedules, AZD1222 recipients who got a second dose at roughly 4 weeks were pooled with those who got a second dose at roughly 12 weeks. Vaccinee samples were obtained from the UK trials COV001 and COV002, which included a single-blind randomized controlled phase 2/3 trial of AZD1222 (ChAdOx1 nCoV-19) in healthy adults. For TCRbeta chain sequencing, PBMC samples from trial participants were taken at day 0 and at day 28 after the second dose.

Rearrangement joined TRBV29-1 to TRBJ1-1; 8 bases in between match TRBD1. The sample in question was peripheral blood, obtained 28 days after the second AZD1222 dose. This TCR was recovered from an adult who received the AZD1222 COVID-19 vaccine. The CDR3 protein sequence reads: CSVGGTGGNTEAFF. The nucleotide sequence is TGCAGCGTCGGCGGGACAGGCGGCAACACTGAAGCTTTCTTT.